This entry concerns a single T cell receptor (beta chain). Its antigen is as yet unknown. These data belong to a study of monozygotic twins with inflammatory bowel disease. One entry per CDR3 protein, without DNA, is what TCRdb gives after re-calling the 5' RACE reads. Recorded here are some 330,000 distinct CDR3 sequences; the top ten clones represent approximately 5.9%. Overall study findings and caveats: Treatment differences in immunosuppression may have added variability to the repertoires of patients.

Germline CDR1 is MNHEY and CDR2 is SMNVEV (reference sequence). The CDR3 has 16 residues. The chain recombines TRBV27 with TRBJ1-6; TCRdb selects TRBD1, and the lack of DNA leaves this call unchecked. The clonotype comes from a human donor with ulcerative colitis or Crohn's disease, or a healthy co-twin of an affected twin (not recorded which). What was sequenced was blood. CDR3 protein: CASSLYSGGLNSPLHF.